Reported below is one T cell receptor (beta chain). Its antigen is as yet unknown. Looked up from germline, CDR1 is SNHLY and CDR2 is FYNNEI. V lost 5 bases and J 7 bases, leaving 14 bases between the germline ends. The CDR3 sequence is 14 residues long. Data came from immunoSEQ multiplex PCR; TCRdb stores just in-frame clones and leaves some out. This table holds roughly 60,000 clones, 80% to 90% found once. These data originate in a study of OX40 agonist ivuxolimab in advanced cancers. Overall study context: Three partial responders included one hepatocellular carcinoma patient and two cutaneous melanoma patients. Overall study results and limits: Normalized expansion of T-cell clones was also low for some nonresponders.

This sequence was found in an adult with an advanced solid tumor such as melanoma, head and neck, liver or kidney cancer. The chain couples TRBV2 to TRBJ1-4; D unclear. The material sequenced was CD4+ or CD8+ T cells sorted from blood, taken in a trial of the OX40 agonist ivuxolimab. CDR3 loop: CASSTGIWGEKLFF. In DNA, the CDR3 is TGTGCCAGCAGTACCGGGATTTGGGGTGAAAAACTGTTTTTT.